The rows below give T cell receptor beta chains drawn from one sample of a study of T cell repertoires in ileal Crohn's disease. Sequencing used immunoSEQ multiplex PCR; TCRdb keeps in-frame clones, though not all of them. This table has almost 7,500 clones, 70% to 75% appearing once. The sequenced sample consisted of ileal tissue. The receptors shown here come from an adult with Crohn's disease. CDR3s include the opening cysteine and the closing phenylalanine or tryptophan. The order of the fields is J gene, clone size, D gene, V gene, CDR3 protein, CDR3 DNA. D genes are given only for firm matches. A clone size is listed for some rows: how often the clone was seen (once, few, many), or a class if it is expanded.

j_call: TRBJ2-7; clone_size: .; d_call: TRBD2; v_call: TRBV28; cdr3_aa: CASSLASGRAYEQYF; cdr3_nt: TGTGCCAGCAGTTTAGCTAGCGGGAGGGCCTACGAGCAGTACTTC
j_call: TRBJ1-5; clone_size: .; d_call: TRBD1; v_call: TRBV27; cdr3_aa: CASSSGGVYQPQHF; cdr3_nt: TGTGCCAGCAGTTCAGGGGGGGTATACCAGCCCCAGCATTTT
j_call: TRBJ2-1; clone_size: .; d_call: .; v_call: TRBV27; cdr3_aa: CASSLGQLNEQFF; cdr3_nt: TGTGCCAGCAGTTTAGGCCAGCTCAATGAGCAGTTCTTC
j_call: TRBJ2-1; clone_size: .; d_call: .; v_call: TRBV11-3; cdr3_aa: CASSLKLYDEQFF; cdr3_nt: TGTGCCAGCAGCTTGAAGCTTTACGATGAGCAGTTCTTC
j_call: TRBJ1-3; clone_size: .; d_call: .; v_call: TRBV28; cdr3_aa: CASTTDGRNTIYF; cdr3_nt: TGTGCCAGCACCACCGACGGAAGAAACACCATATATTTT
j_call: TRBJ2-1; clone_size: once; d_call: TRBD1; v_call: TRBV7-8; cdr3_aa: CASSKWAGTGLNEQFF; cdr3_nt: TGTGCCAGCAGCAAGTGGGCCGGGACAGGGCTCAATGAGCAGTTCTTC
j_call: TRBJ2-7; clone_size: .; d_call: TRBD1; v_call: TRBV7-8; cdr3_aa: CASSFRDRGYEQYF; cdr3_nt: TGTGCCAGCAGCTTTCGGGACAGGGGGTACGAGCAGTACTTC
j_call: TRBJ2-5; clone_size: .; d_call: .; v_call: TRBV11-2; cdr3_aa: CASSLVPGGAETQYF; cdr3_nt: TGTGCCAGCAGCTTAGTCCCAGGAGGGGCAGAGACCCAGTACTTC
j_call: TRBJ2-1; clone_size: .; d_call: TRBD1; v_call: TRBV7-9; cdr3_aa: CASSPRQGIGNEQFF; cdr3_nt: TGTGCCAGCAGCCCTCGACAGGGTATTGGCAATGAGCAGTTCTTC
j_call: TRBJ2-2; clone_size: .; d_call: .; v_call: TRBV30; cdr3_aa: CAWKGGADTGELFF; cdr3_nt: TGTGCCTGGAAAGGCGGAGCGGACACCGGGGAGCTGTTTTTT
j_call: TRBJ2-7; clone_size: few; d_call: .; v_call: TRBV10-3; cdr3_aa: CATQGFYEQYF; cdr3_nt: TGTGCCACCCAGGGGTTCTACGAGCAGTACTTC
j_call: TRBJ1-2; clone_size: .; d_call: TRBD1; v_call: TRBV18; cdr3_aa: CASSLTGVEYGYTF; cdr3_nt: TGTGCCAGCTCCCTGACAGGGGTAGAATATGGCTACACCTTC
j_call: TRBJ2-7; clone_size: .; d_call: .; v_call: TRBV19; cdr3_aa: CASSPGLGVYEQYF; cdr3_nt: TGTGCCTCTTCCCCCGGCCTAGGGGTCTACGAGCAGTACTTC
j_call: TRBJ2-1; clone_size: .; d_call: TRBD2; v_call: TRBV11-2; cdr3_aa: CASSHRLAGRGNEQFF; cdr3_nt: TGTGCCAGCAGCCATAGACTAGCGGGTCGGGGAAATGAGCAGTTCTTC
j_call: TRBJ2-4; clone_size: .; d_call: .; v_call: TRBV6-1; cdr3_aa: CASSEDPKGIQYF; cdr3_nt: TGTGCCAGCAGTGAAGACCCCAAGGGTATTCAGTACTTC
j_call: TRBJ2-6; clone_size: .; d_call: TRBD2; v_call: TRBV7-9; cdr3_aa: CASSPRLAGSSGANVLTF; cdr3_nt: TGTGCCAGCAGCCCTCGTTTAGCGGGAAGTTCTGGGGCCAACGTCCTGACTTTC
j_call: TRBJ1-1; clone_size: .; d_call: .; v_call: TRBV11-3; cdr3_aa: CASSTRLNTEAFF; cdr3_nt: TGTGCCAGCAGCACAAGACTGAACACTGAAGCTTTCTTT
j_call: TRBJ1-1; clone_size: once; d_call: .; v_call: TRBV27; cdr3_aa: CASTPKDKWGNTEAFF; cdr3_nt: TGTGCCAGCACCCCTAAGGATAAATGGGGGAACACTGAAGCTTTCTTT
j_call: TRBJ2-7; clone_size: few; d_call: TRBD1; v_call: TRBV9; cdr3_aa: CASSRRDRGLDEQYF; cdr3_nt: TGTGCCAGCAGCAGACGGGACAGGGGGCTAGACGAGCAGTACTTC
j_call: TRBJ1-1; clone_size: .; d_call: .; v_call: TRBV11-2; cdr3_aa: CASSLDSGVGANTEAFF; cdr3_nt: TGTGCCAGCAGCTTAGATTCCGGGGTAGGAGCGAACACTGAAGCTTTCTTT
j_call: TRBJ2-1; clone_size: .; d_call: .; v_call: TRBV4-1; cdr3_aa: CASSQDEGLGYNEQFF; cdr3_nt: TGCGCCAGCAGCCAAGATGAGGGACTTGGTTACAATGAGCAGTTCTTC
j_call: TRBJ2-1; clone_size: .; d_call: TRBD2; v_call: TRBV7-2; cdr3_aa: CASSPGRGLAGVTNEQFF; cdr3_nt: TGTGCCAGCAGCCCAGGGAGGGGACTAGCGGGAGTGACCAATGAGCAGTTCTTC
j_call: TRBJ1-1; clone_size: .; d_call: .; v_call: TRBV27; cdr3_aa: CASGPQGYVTEAFF; cdr3_nt: TGTGCCAGCGGCCCACAGGGCTACGTGACTGAAGCTTTCTTT
j_call: TRBJ1-1; clone_size: medium-sized; d_call: TRBD1; v_call: TRBV4-3; cdr3_aa: CASSQEARDREAFF; cdr3_nt: TGCGCCAGCAGCCAAGAGGCTAGGGACAGGGAAGCTTTCTTT
j_call: TRBJ2-3; clone_size: .; d_call: TRBD2; v_call: TRBV4-2; cdr3_aa: CASSQESSGRPPATQYF; cdr3_nt: TGTGCCAGCAGCCAAGAATCAAGCGGGAGGCCCCCCGCTACGCAGTATTTT
j_call: TRBJ1-2; clone_size: .; d_call: .; v_call: TRBV28; cdr3_aa: CASRPPSSHGYTF; cdr3_nt: TGTGCCAGCAGACCACCAAGCTCCCATGGCTACACCTTC
j_call: TRBJ2-7; clone_size: .; d_call: .; v_call: TRBV7-3; cdr3_aa: CASSPQGGGKSYEQYF; cdr3_nt: TGTGCCAGCAGCCCACAGGGGGGGGGCAAATCCTACGAGCAGTACTTC
j_call: TRBJ1-1; clone_size: .; d_call: .; v_call: TRBV7-2; cdr3_aa: CASSLGGGKVEAFF; cdr3_nt: TGTGCCAGCAGCTTAGGGGGTGGGAAGGTTGAAGCTTTCTTT
j_call: TRBJ2-7; clone_size: .; d_call: TRBD1; v_call: TRBV27; cdr3_aa: CASSPRTGASYEQYF; cdr3_nt: TGTGCCAGCAGTCCCCGGACAGGGGCCTCCTACGAGCAGTACTTC
j_call: TRBJ2-1; clone_size: once; d_call: TRBD1; v_call: TRBV7-3; cdr3_aa: CASTGDRYNEQFF; cdr3_nt: TGTGCCAGCACCGGGGACAGATACAATGAGCAGTTCTTC
j_call: TRBJ1-2; clone_size: .; d_call: .; v_call: TRBV4-3; cdr3_aa: CASSDRARTENYGYTF; cdr3_nt: TGCGCCAGCAGCGACCGCGCCAGGACAGAGAACTATGGCTACACCTTC
j_call: TRBJ2-7; clone_size: .; d_call: .; v_call: TRBV7-3; cdr3_aa: CASSLGGGSYEQYF; cdr3_nt: TGTGCCAGCAGCTTAGGGGGCGGCTCCTACGAGCAGTACTTC
j_call: TRBJ2-1; clone_size: once; d_call: .; v_call: TRBV10-3; cdr3_aa: CAISGGLDNEQFF; cdr3_nt: TGTGCCATCAGTGGAGGGCTTGATAATGAGCAGTTCTTC
j_call: TRBJ2-5; clone_size: few; d_call: .; v_call: TRBV7-3; cdr3_aa: CASSFGPGRGETQYF; cdr3_nt: TGTGCCAGCAGCTTTGGGCCAGGGAGAGGAGAGACCCAGTACTTC
j_call: TRBJ1-2; clone_size: .; d_call: TRBD1; v_call: TRBV6-6; cdr3_aa: CASSQQGAGYGYTF; cdr3_nt: TGTGCCAGCAGTCAGCAGGGGGCGGGCTATGGCTACACCTTC
j_call: TRBJ2-1; clone_size: .; d_call: .; v_call: TRBV6-1; cdr3_aa: CASSDRDYNEQFF; cdr3_nt: TGTGCCAGCAGTGACCGGGACTACAATGAGCAGTTCTTC
j_call: TRBJ2-2; clone_size: .; d_call: TRBD1; v_call: TRBV6-1; cdr3_aa: CASSGGQGRVGELFF; cdr3_nt: TGTGCCAGCAGTGGAGGACAGGGGAGAGTCGGGGAGCTGTTTTTT
j_call: TRBJ2-7; clone_size: .; d_call: TRBD1; v_call: TRBV5-1; cdr3_aa: CASSFGGQSYEQYF; cdr3_nt: TGCGCCAGCAGCTTTGGGGGACAGTCCTACGAGCAGTACTTC
j_call: TRBJ2-7; clone_size: .; d_call: .; v_call: TRBV30; cdr3_aa: CAWSARTGSYEQYF; cdr3_nt: TGTGCCTGGAGTGCCCGGACCGGTTCCTACGAGCAGTACTTC
j_call: TRBJ2-7; clone_size: .; d_call: .; v_call: TRBV5-4; cdr3_aa: CASTTGGAGTHEQYF; cdr3_nt: TGTGCCAGCACCACTGGGGGGGCAGGGACCCACGAGCAGTACTTC
j_call: TRBJ1-4; clone_size: .; d_call: .; v_call: TRBV28; cdr3_aa: CASSFRGFKEKLFF; cdr3_nt: TGTGCCAGCAGTTTTAGGGGGTTTAAGGAAAAACTGTTTTTT
j_call: TRBJ2-7; clone_size: .; d_call: TRBD1; v_call: TRBV11-1; cdr3_aa: CASSIRDRALGEQYF; cdr3_nt: TGTGCCAGCAGCATCCGGGACAGGGCACTTGGCGAGCAGTACTTC
j_call: TRBJ2-7; clone_size: .; d_call: .; v_call: TRBV19; cdr3_aa: CASTPKGVDEQYF; cdr3_nt: TGTGCCAGTACCCCAAAGGGGGTCGACGAGCAGTACTTC
j_call: TRBJ2-1; clone_size: .; d_call: TRBD1; v_call: TRBV27; cdr3_aa: CATGSYNEQFF; cdr3_nt: TGTGCGACAGGGTCGTACAATGAGCAGTTCTTC
j_call: TRBJ2-2; clone_size: .; d_call: TRBD2; v_call: TRBV7-2; cdr3_aa: CASMPPSGHTGELFF; cdr3_nt: TGTGCCAGCATGCCACCTAGCGGACACACCGGGGAGCTGTTTTTT
j_call: TRBJ2-5; clone_size: .; d_call: TRBD1; v_call: TRBV27; cdr3_aa: CASSLYGQGGKTQYF; cdr3_nt: TGTGCCAGCAGTTTATACGGACAGGGTGGCAAGACCCAGTACTTC
j_call: TRBJ2-7; clone_size: once; d_call: TRBD2; v_call: TRBV5-5; cdr3_aa: CASAREWGSYEQYF; cdr3_nt: TGTGCCAGCGCGCGGGAGTGGGGCTCCTACGAGCAGTACTTC
j_call: TRBJ2-4; clone_size: .; d_call: .; v_call: TRBV6-1; cdr3_aa: CASRRGQLAKNIQYF; cdr3_nt: TGTGCCAGCAGGCGAGGACAGTTAGCCAAAAACATTCAGTACTTC